The 32 T cell receptor beta chains below were found in one sample sequenced in a study of blood T cell repertoires in COVID-19. Using immunoSEQ multiplex PCR, the repertoire was profiled, and TCRdb retains in-frame clones only, with some absent. This repertoire shows roughly 54,000 clones, approximately 90% found once; its top ten account for about 4%. Source material: peripheral blood. These receptors were collected from a man aged 50-59 years with acute or convalescent COVID-19.

The chain is built from TRBV30 and TRBJ2-3, with 7 nucleotides matching TRBD1. With 4 bases clipped from V and 1 base from J, the junction kept 14 bases outside the gene matches. CDR3 length equals 17 residues. Looked up from germline, CDR1 is GTSNPN and CDR2 is SVGIG (reference sequence). CDR3 in DNA: TGTGCCTGGATGAAAAAGGGACAGAGTTTCGGCACAGATACGCAGTATTTT. Translation gives CAWMKKGQSFGTDTQYF.

The gene calls are TRBV29-1 and TRBJ2-2, with 10 bases aligning to TRBD2. The CDR3 runs to 13 residues. The trim removed 4 bases at V and 8 bases at J, leaving 4 bases unmatched. Germline loops: CDR1 SQVTM, CDR2 ANQGSEA. This CDR3 reads CSVASSGSGELFF. The CDR3 bases are TGCAGCGTTGCGTCTAGCGGGAGTGGGGAGCTGTTTTTT.

The V gene is TRBV21-1, the J gene TRBJ2-7; the tabulated D call, TRBD1, remains unverified against the DNA. TRBV21-1 is annotated as a pseudogene. The CDR3 sequence is 13 residues long. DNA for the CDR3: TGTGCCAGCAGCCGGGACAACTCCTACGAGCAGTACTTC. Translation gives CASSRDNSYEQYF.

The rearrangement joins TRBV30 to TRBJ1-4; 8 nucleotides agree with TRBD1. The germline V gene encodes CDR1 GTSNPN and CDR2 SVGIG (reference sequence). V was clipped by 8 bases and J by 3 bases; unmatched bases: 5. This CDR3 is built from 13 residues. CDR3 bases: TGTGCCGCATTGACAGGGGCTAATGAAAAACTGTTTTTT. Amino acid sequence: CAALTGANEKLFF.

The rearrangement links TRBV12-3 or TRBV12-4 to TRBJ1-2; 7 nucleotides agree with TRBD1. The junction had 2 bases not matched to a gene; V was cut back by 6 bases and J by 7 bases. The CDR3 is 11 amino acids. The CDR3 sequence is CASSPGGGYTF. CDR3 nucleotides: TGTGCCAGCAGCCCAGGGGGTGGCTACACCTTC.

This clone was detected a few times. The chain carries TRBV7-9 and TRBJ2-1; no definite D call. CDR3 length: 15 residues. Trimming shortened V by 5 bases and J by 7 bases, and 18 bases separated the two germline ends. Looked up from germline, CDR1 is SEHNR and CDR2 is FQNEAQ (reference sequence). This CDR3 is CASSPISGARNEQFF. Written as DNA, the CDR3 is TGTGCCAGCAGCCCAATTTCTGGAGCGAGAAATGAGCAGTTCTTC.

J is TRBJ1-5 and V is TRBV3-1 (or the pseudogene TRBV3-2); D is ambiguous. V was clipped by 6 bases and J by 3 bases, with 12 bases between them. Germline CDR1 reads LGHDT; CDR2 reads YNNKEL (reference sequence). This CDR3 region has 14 residues. CDR3 amino acids: CASRIPGFNQPQHF. CDR3 DNA: TGTGCCAGCAGAATACCGGGTTTCAATCAGCCCCAGCATTTT.

J is TRBJ2-5 and V is TRBV9; TRBD2 matches at 7 bases. J gave up 4 bases and V 0 bases, and 9 bases lay outside the gene matches. CDR3 size: 16 residues. Germline V gene lookup returns CDR1 SGDLS and CDR2 YYNGEE. CDR3 bases: TGTGCCAGCAGCGTAGCTAGCGGACTAGGGATAGAGACCCAGTACTTC. The encoded protein is CASSVASGLGIETQYF.

This chain joins TRBV13 and TRBJ2-7, with 8 positions matching TRBD1. Trimming cost V 8 bases and J 11 bases; bases outside gene matches: 11. Germline values: CDR1 PRHDT, CDR2 FYEKMQ (reference sequence). The CDR3 totals 12 residues. The CDR3 DNA sequence: TGTGCCAGCGGACTCACCCGGGACAGGAAGTACTTC. It translates to CASGLTRDRKYF.

The CDR3 here is CASSPHPFAGTYEQYF. CDR3 nucleotide sequence: TGCGCCAGCAGCCCACACCCCTTTGCGGGAACCTACGAGCAGTACTTC. The gene calls are TRBV4-1 and TRBJ2-7; the D gene is possibly TRBD2 (6 bases). Germline assignment: CDR1 MGHRA and CDR2 YSYEKL. V was shortened by 4 bases and J by 2 bases, with 18 bases between the two germline ends. The CDR3 loop spans 16 amino acids.

CDR3 bases: TGCGCCAGCAGCTTGGATGTGGGGGGTGAGCAGTTCTTC. This gives the protein CASSLDVGGEQFF. The genes are TRBV5-1 and TRBJ2-1, with a weak D call TRBD2 (6 bases). The CDR3 has 13 amino acids. Trimming left V 0 bases short and J 9 bases short, with 10 bases between. CDR1 and CDR2 from the germline V gene are SGHRS and YFSETQ.

In its sample, this clone was seen a few times. V usage is TRBV27 and J usage is TRBJ1-5; no clear D gene. Germline V gene sequence: CDR1 MNHEY, CDR2 SMNVEV (reference sequence). V was shortened by 8 bases and J by 2 bases, with 13 bases between the two germline ends. This CDR3 spans 14 amino acids. The CDR3 bases are TGTGCCAGCGCTTTTGGGCGAGGCAATCAGCCCCAGCATTTT. This sequence encodes CASAFGRGNQPQHF.

The chain joins TRBV7-2 to TRBJ1-2, with D uncertain. Trimming stripped 6 bases from V and 1 base from J, with 12 bases between. Germline V gene lookup returns CDR1 SGHTA and CDR2 FQGNSA. The length of the CDR3 is 14 residues. The chain's CDR3 is CASSIALLNYGYTF. The CDR3 DNA follows: TGTGCCAGCAGTATTGCACTACTTAACTATGGCTACACCTTC.

The table lists this clone with a few counts. V and J are TRBV6-5 and TRBJ1-2, with D hard to call. CDR3 length: 11 amino acids. The germline V gene encodes CDR1 MNHEY and CDR2 SVGAGI. V was trimmed by 10 bases and J by 4 bases, leaving 10 bases between them. The CDR3 sequence is CATGTVYGYTF. The CDR3 coding sequence is TGTGCCACCGGCACAGTCTATGGCTACACCTTC.

This clone was seen more than once but under ten times. The CDR3 here is CASSKLQTLANYGYTF. DNA for the CDR3: TGTGCCAGTAGTAAACTCCAAACCTTAGCTAACTATGGCTACACCTTC. V usage is TRBV19 and J usage is TRBJ1-2; D is ambiguous. Germline CDR1 is LNHDA and CDR2 is SQIVND (reference sequence). Trimming shortened V by 4 bases and J by 0 bases, and 15 bases separated the two germline ends. The CDR3 consists of 16 residues.

The sample holds one count of this clone. The gene calls are TRBV10-3 and TRBJ2-1; a possible D gene is TRBD1 (6 bases). Trimming removed 2 bases at V and 8 bases at J, with 16 bases between. Germline V gene data show CDR1 as ENHRY and CDR2 as SYGVKD. This CDR3 is built from 15 residues. The DNA of the CDR3 is TGTGCCATCAGTGAGCCTGGACAGCTTGGGGATGAGCAGTTCTTC. Protein sequence: CAISEPGQLGDEQFF.

There are a few counts of this clone. The chain links TRBV30 to TRBJ1-2, with 7 bases fitting TRBD1. Germline trimming cut 3 bases from V and 4 bases from J; bases unmatched to any gene: 11. This CDR3 is built from 15 residues. Germline CDR1 reads GTSNPN; CDR2 reads SVGIG (reference sequence). The CDR3 reads CAWRVSGQLFYGYTF. The CDR3 nucleotides are TGTGCCTGGAGGGTCTCGGGACAGCTTTTCTATGGCTACACCTTC. Filled out from reference TRBV30 and TRBJ1-2, the complete variable domain reads SQTIHQWPATLVQPVGSPLSLECTVEGTSNPNLYWYRQAAGRGLQLLFYSVGIGQISSEVPQNLSASRPQDRQFILSSKKLLLSDSGFYLCAWRVSGQLFYGYTFGSGTRLTVV.

This sequence joins TRBV6-5 and TRBJ1-6, with TRBD1 as a possible D gene (6 bases). Trimming stripped 0 bases from V and 10 bases from J, with 16 bases between. Germline V gene data show CDR1 as MNHEY and CDR2 as SVGAGI. The CDR3 runs to 16 residues. CDR3 nucleotide sequence: TGTGCCAGCAGTTACTCCGCAGGGGCGCGTGGCTCACCCCTCCACTTT. It specifies CASSYSAGARGSPLHF.

This clone was seen only once. The chain employs TRBV5-1 and TRBJ1-1; tentative D call: TRBD1 (5 bases). Germline CDR1 and CDR2: SGHRS and YFSETQ. This CDR3 contains 14 residues. Trimming cost V 1 base and J 6 bases, with 13 bases left between them. The CDR3 loop reads CASSLSAGIAEAFF. The CDR3 DNA reads as TGCGCCAGCAGCTTGTCGGCAGGGATCGCTGAAGCTTTCTTT.

V is TRBV7-6 and J is TRBJ1-3; 8 bases fit TRBD1. J gave up 2 bases and V 5 bases, and 5 bases lay outside the gene matches. CDR3 size: 15 residues. Germline V gene sequence: CDR1 SGHVS, CDR2 FNYEAQ. CDR3 nucleotide sequence: TGTGCCAGCAGCAAGACAGGGGTCGCTGGAAACACCATATATTTT. It is translated as CASSKTGVAGNTIYF.

The V gene is TRBV5-1, the J gene TRBJ2-2, with D possibly being TRBD1 (6 bases). The germline V gene has CDR1 SGHRS and CDR2 YFSETQ. V lost 2 bases and J lost 1, with 9 bases in between. The length of the CDR3 is 15 residues. The CDR3 region is CASSFGTQNTGELFF. CDR3 DNA sequence: TGCGCCAGCAGCTTCGGGACACAGAACACCGGGGAGCTGTTTTTT.

This clone came up once. The gene calls are TRBV7-9 and TRBJ2-3, with 8 positions matching TRBD2. Germline values: CDR1 SEHNR, CDR2 FQNEAQ (reference sequence). The CDR3 extends over 16 amino acids. Trimming removed 5 bases from V and 4 bases from J; junction bases left unmatched: 11. The CDR3 DNA is TGTGCCAGCAGCGCGGGGACTAGGGGGGATTCAGATACGCAGTATTTT. Its protein is CASSAGTRGDSDTQYF.

This clone was seen once. The rearrangement joins TRBV6-5 to TRBJ2-2; TRBD1 agrees at 9 bases. V shed 6 bases, J shed 7 bases, and the junction held 9 bases outside the gene matches. The CDR3 has 15 amino acids. Germline CDR1 reads MNHEY; CDR2 reads SVGAGI. The CDR3 DNA reads as TGTGCCAGCAGGACTGGGACAGGGCTGGTCGGGGAGCTGTTTTTT. Amino acid sequence: CASRTGTGLVGELFF.

This chain uses TRBV6-6 with TRBJ2-2; 10 positions match TRBD2. J was trimmed by 0 bases and V by 5 bases; bases with no gene match: 3. CDR1 is MNHNY and CDR2 is SVGAGI in the germline V gene (reference sequence). The CDR3 loop spans 16 amino acids. The CDR3 nucleotides read TGTGCCAGCAGTCCTAGCGGGAGAGCGAACACCGGGGAGCTGTTTTTT. Its protein is CASSPSGRANTGELFF.

The CDR3 sequence is CATEGDRGYGYTF. The CDR3 nucleotides read TGTGCCACCGAGGGGGACAGGGGCTATGGCTACACCTTC. The chain employs TRBV2 and TRBJ1-2; the match to TRBD1 covers 10 bases. The CDR3 is 13 amino acids. V lost 10 bases and J lost 4; bases outside the gene matches: 6. Per the germline V gene, CDR1 is SNHLY and CDR2 is FYNNEI.

The J gene is TRBJ1-4, the V gene TRBV30, with D uncertain. Looked up from germline, CDR1 is GTSNPN and CDR2 is SVGIG (reference sequence). This CDR3 spans 13 amino acids. V lost 7 bases to trimming and J lost 3 bases, with 12 bases between them. The CDR3 sequence: CAFLTDSNEKLFF. The CDR3 DNA is TGTGCCTTCCTTACGGACTCTAATGAAAAACTGTTTTTT.

The V gene is TRBV3-1 (or the pseudogene TRBV3-2), the J gene TRBJ2-2; 7 bases match TRBD1. Germline CDR1 and CDR2: LGHDT and YNNKEL (reference sequence). The CDR3 consists of 13 residues. Germline trimming cut 6 bases from V and 5 bases from J; bases unmatched to any gene: 3. The chain's CDR3 is CASRTGITGELFF. Written as DNA, the CDR3 is TGTGCCAGCAGGACAGGGATTACCGGGGAGCTGTTTTTT.

This rearrangement joins TRBV27 to TRBJ2-3; tentative D call: TRBD2 (6 bases). This CDR3 contains 15 residues. Germline assignment: CDR1 MNHEY and CDR2 SMNVEV (reference sequence). Trimming took 5 bases from V and 3 from J, leaving 15 bases between them. As DNA, the CDR3 is TGTGCCAGCAGTGGGACTTGGCACGGGACAGATACGCAGTATTTT. Translated: CASSGTWHGTDTQYF.

V usage is TRBV7-9 and J usage is TRBJ2-3, with TRBD1 matching over 7 bases. Trimming cost V 3 bases and J 0 bases; bases outside gene matches: 12. CDR1 is SEHNR, CDR2 FQNEAQ, per germline (reference sequence). This CDR3 is 18 amino acids long. CDR3 residues: CASSFVTGPLLSTDTQYF. The CDR3 DNA is TGTGCCAGCAGCTTCGTGACAGGGCCCCTACTTAGCACAGATACGCAGTATTTT.

This rearrangement joins TRBV19 to TRBJ2-7, with 9 bases fitting TRBD1. The junction had 16 bases not matched to a gene; V was cut back by 11 bases and J by 2 bases. This CDR3 has 16 amino acids. Germline V gene sequence: CDR1 LNHDA, CDR2 SQIVND (reference sequence). The CDR3 bases are TGTGCCGGTGGACAGGGGCAGATGGGACCCGCCTACGAGCAGTACTTC. The encoded protein is CAGGQGQMGPAYEQYF. The variable domain in full, completed from reference TRBV19 and TRBJ2-7, reads DGGITQSPKYLFRKEGQNVTLSCEQNLNHDAMYWYRQDPGQGLRLIYYSQIVNDFQKGDIAEGYSVSREKKESFPLTVTSAQKNPTAFYLCAGGQGQMGPAYEQYFGPGTRLTVT.

The chain joins TRBV7-2 to TRBJ1-5; the D is unclear. The CDR3 totals 14 residues. V was pared by 3 bases and J by 4 bases, with 10 bases between. Germline values: CDR1 SGHTA, CDR2 FQGNSA. CDR3 loop: CASSFLGGNQPQHF. The CDR3 DNA follows: TGTGCCAGCAGCTTCCTTGGAGGGAATCAGCCCCAGCATTTT.

This clone was observed a handful of times. This rearrangement joins TRBV6-1 to TRBJ2-7, with 8 bases aligning to TRBD1. Trimming at V came to 3 bases and at J to 3 bases, leaving 7 bases not matched to a gene. The CDR3 extends over 15 amino acids. Germline lookup yields CDR1 MNHNS and CDR2 SASEGT. The CDR3 DNA sequence: TGTGCCAGCAGTGATAGGCGGGACAGGAGCTACGAGCAGTACTTC. Amino acid sequence: CASSDRRDRSYEQYF.